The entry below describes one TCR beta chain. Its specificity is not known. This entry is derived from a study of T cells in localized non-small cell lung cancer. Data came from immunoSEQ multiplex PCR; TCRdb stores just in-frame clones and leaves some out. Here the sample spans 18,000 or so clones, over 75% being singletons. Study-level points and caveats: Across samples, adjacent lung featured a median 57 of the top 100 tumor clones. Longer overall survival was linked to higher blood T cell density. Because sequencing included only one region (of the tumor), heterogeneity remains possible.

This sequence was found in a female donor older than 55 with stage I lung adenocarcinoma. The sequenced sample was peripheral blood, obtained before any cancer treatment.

The CDR3 sequence: CASSLRAYYEQYF. The CDR3 coding sequence is TGTGCCAGCAGTTTAAGGGCATACTACGAGCAGTACTTC. The chain employs TRBV27 and TRBJ2-7; no firm D call. V was clipped by 2 bases and J by 3 bases, with 8 bases between them. This CDR3 has 13 amino acids. Germline values: CDR1 MNHEY, CDR2 SMNVEV (reference sequence).